A selection of T cell receptor beta chains follows, all from one sample in a study of blood T cells in healthy people across ages. Each CDR3 protein is one row after TCRdb ran MiXCR on the 5' RACE reads. The sample carries about 640,000 distinct CDR3 sequences, about 30% recorded once. The sequencing input was blood. The receptor set was obtained from an elderly woman in good health. Each CDR3 is given with its conserved first and last residue. The D gene is left open where the match is weak. Clone size appears in some rows only: once, few, many, or a class for an expanded clone.

V: TRBV7-3; size: many; J: TRBJ2-7; D: NA; DNA: TGTGCCAGCAGCTCGGGGCAGCGGTTGCACGAGCAGTACTTC; CDR3: CASSSGQRLHEQYF
V: TRBV6-2/TRBV6-3; size: many; J: TRBJ2-7; D: NA; DNA: TGTGCCAGCAGATCACTGGACAGAATCCCCTACGAGCAGTACTTC; CDR3: CASRSLDRIPYEQYF
V: TRBV6-1; size: NA; J: TRBJ2-2; D: NA; DNA: TGTGCCAGCAGTGAAGTTTGGGGGGCCGGGGAGCTGTTTTTT; CDR3: CASSEVWGAGELFF
V: TRBV11-2; size: few; J: TRBJ2-5; D: TRBD2; DNA: TGTGCCAGCAGCTTAGTCCCTGGACTAGCGAGCAGAGAGACCCAGTACTTC; CDR3: CASSLVPGLASRETQYF
V: TRBV29-1; size: many; J: TRBJ1-2; D: NA; DNA: TGCAGCGTTGAAGGCAGGGGCTACACCTTC; CDR3: CSVEGRGYTF
V: TRBV28; size: NA; J: TRBJ2-7; D: TRBD1; DNA: TGTGCCAGCAGTTCGCCCGGGACAGGATCCTACGAGCAGTACTTC; CDR3: CASSSPGTGSYEQYF
V: TRBV18; size: few; J: TRBJ2-3; D: NA; DNA: TGTGCCAGCTCACGGGAACGGAGGTCCACAGATACGCAGTATTTT; CDR3: CASSRERRSTDTQYF
V: TRBV9; size: few; J: TRBJ1-2; D: TRBD1; DNA: TGTGCCAGCAGCGCACAGGGGGCGAGTGGGAGCGGCTACACCTTC; CDR3: CASSAQGASGSGYTF
V: TRBV30; size: NA; J: TRBJ2-7; D: NA; DNA: TGTGCCTGGAGCCCCCGGGGTTTAACCTACGAGCAGTACTTC; CDR3: CAWSPRGLTYEQYF
V: TRBV7-9; size: many; J: TRBJ1-5; D: NA; DNA: TGTGCCAGCAGCTTATGGGGCGGGATTAGCAATCAGCCCCAGCATTTT; CDR3: CASSLWGGISNQPQHF
V: TRBV20-1; size: many; J: TRBJ2-7; D: NA; DNA: TGCAGTGCTAGAGAGAGGGCAGGGGCAGGCGAGCAGTACTTC; CDR3: CSARERAGAGEQYF
V: TRBV28; size: NA; J: TRBJ1-2; D: NA; DNA: TGTGCCAGCAGCCGCGGACGGGGGGCTTCTGGCTACACCTTC; CDR3: CASSRGRGASGYTF
V: TRBV5-1; size: many; J: TRBJ1-2; D: TRBD1; DNA: TGCGCCAGCAGCCCGACAGGGGACGGCTACACCTTC; CDR3: CASSPTGDGYTF
V: TRBV10-3; size: many; J: TRBJ2-4; D: TRBD1; DNA: TGTGCCATCAGTGAGGGGGGACAGGGGGCGGACATTCAGTACTTC; CDR3: CAISEGGQGADIQYF
V: TRBV7-2; size: once; J: TRBJ2-1; D: NA; DNA: TGTGCCAGCAGCTACACCCGAGAGATTGAGCAGTTCTTC; CDR3: CASSYTREIEQFF
V: TRBV15; size: NA; J: TRBJ2-1; D: NA; DNA: TGTGCCACCAGCAGAGTCTGGTTTAGCAGCCCAAGCTACAATGAGCGGTTCTTC; CDR3: CATSRVWFSSPSYNERFF
V: TRBV6-5; size: NA; J: TRBJ1-6; D: NA; DNA: TGTGCCAGCAGTCGTACTCAGGGTCACAATTCACCCCTCCACTTT; CDR3: CASSRTQGHNSPLHF